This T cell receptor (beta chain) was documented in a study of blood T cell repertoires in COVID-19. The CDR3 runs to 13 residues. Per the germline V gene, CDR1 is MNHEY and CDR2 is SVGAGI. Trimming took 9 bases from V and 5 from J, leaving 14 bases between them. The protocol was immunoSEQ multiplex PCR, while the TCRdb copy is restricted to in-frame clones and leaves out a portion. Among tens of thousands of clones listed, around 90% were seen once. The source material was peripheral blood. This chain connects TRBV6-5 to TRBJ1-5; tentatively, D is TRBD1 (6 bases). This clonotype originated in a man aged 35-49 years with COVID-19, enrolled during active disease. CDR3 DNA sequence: TGTGCCAGTCAGGACAGAGGTTATCAGCCCCAGCATTTT. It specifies CASQDRGYQPQHF.